This T cell receptor beta chain was sequenced during a study of early T cells in non-severe SARS-CoV-2 infection. Whole-study context: It was bulk RNA from unsorted whole blood that was sequenced, and the chains were unpaired.

TCRdb reanalysed the 5' RACE reads using MiXCR and keeps one entry per CDR3 protein. This table has tens of thousands of distinct CDR3 sequences, around a tenth appearing once. The sequenced material came from whole blood. The origin of this receptor is an adult who was a healthcare worker with PCR-confirmed SARS-CoV-2 infection or an uninfected control (not recorded which).

The CDR3 spells CASSFPATGTDTQYF. CDR3 DNA: TGTGCCAGCAGCTTCCCTGCCACTGGCACAGATACGCAGTATTTT. The chain combines TRBV7-9 with TRBJ2-3; no definite D call. CDR3 length equals 15 residues. The V end was cut by 3 bases, the J end by 1 base, with 11 bases between. Germline V gene lookup returns CDR1 SEHNR and CDR2 FQNEAQ (reference sequence).